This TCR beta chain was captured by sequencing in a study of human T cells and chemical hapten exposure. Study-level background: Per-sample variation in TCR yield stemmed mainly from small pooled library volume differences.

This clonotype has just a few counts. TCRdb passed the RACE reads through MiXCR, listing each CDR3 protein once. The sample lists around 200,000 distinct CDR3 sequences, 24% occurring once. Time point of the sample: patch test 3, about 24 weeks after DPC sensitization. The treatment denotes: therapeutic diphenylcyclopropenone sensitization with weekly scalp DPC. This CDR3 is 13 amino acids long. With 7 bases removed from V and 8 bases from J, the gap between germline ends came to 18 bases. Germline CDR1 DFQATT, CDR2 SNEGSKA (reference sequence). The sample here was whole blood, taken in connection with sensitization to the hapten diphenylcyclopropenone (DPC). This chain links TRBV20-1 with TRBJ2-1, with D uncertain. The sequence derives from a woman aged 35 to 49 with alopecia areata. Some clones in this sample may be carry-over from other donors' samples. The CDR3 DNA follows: TGCAGTGGGTCTACTAACTCTCGGGATGAGCAGTTCTTC. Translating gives CSGSTNSRDEQFF.